This T cell receptor (beta chain) is from a study of neurological immune-mediated disorders. Turning to the study itself: The 35 or so patients with multiple sclerosis comprised around 30 relapsing-remitting cases and 3 secondary progressive cases.

The cDNA was synthesized by means of template-switch 5'RACE, which was carried out with 10-nucleotide random UMIs. TCRdb processed the 5' RACE reads anew with MiXCR; each CDR3 protein has one entry. The sample shows approximately 65,000 distinct CDR3 sequences, approximately 5.3% of them seen only once. CDR1 and CDR2 (germline): KGHDR, SFDVKD. Trimming left V 3 bases short and J 2 bases short, with 6 bases between. The CDR3 is 13 amino acids. At least ten counts were recorded for this clonotype. Its cognate antigen is unknown. Study-wide results and caveats: HTLV-1-associated myelopathy showed the most TCR clonal expansion; multiple sclerosis the least, below healthy controls. According to phylogenetic grouping, one related-CDR3 cluster, a possible signature, contained the repertoires of 18 of 34 multiple sclerosis patients.

This TCR was sampled from a human donor with multiple sclerosis. The donor label of this sample is uncertain. Sequenced input: PBMCs. The chain has TRBV24-1 and TRBJ2-5; D remains ambiguous. CDR3 coding DNA: TGTGCCACCAGTGATGCAGTACAAGAGACCCAGTACTTC. It encodes CATSDAVQETQYF.